The 10 T cell receptor beta chains reported below all come from one sample, sequenced in a study of lymphopenia after photon versus proton radiotherapy. Here immunoSEQ multiplex PCR was the method, and the copy in TCRdb shows in-frame clones only, minus some. The sample has around 25,000 clones, approximately 80% seen once. The sequencing used peripheral blood, collected from a patient treated with photon-based radiotherapy. These receptors originate from a man aged 35 to 55 with gastric cancer.

The genes are TRBV30 and TRBJ1-1; possible D gene TRBD1, 5 bases. Trimming stripped 5 bases from V and 5 bases from J, with 18 bases between. CDR3 length equals 14 residues. Per the germline V gene, CDR1 is GTSNPN and CDR2 is SVGIG (reference sequence). In nucleotides, the CDR3 is TGTGCCTGGGGCGCCGGGGCTACGGGGACTGAAGCTTTCTTT. Translation gives CAWGAGATGTEAFF.

This clone came up once. The CDR3 loop is CASSSDRGNQPQHF. The CDR3 DNA sequence: TGTGCCAGCAGTTCGGACAGGGGCAATCAGCCCCAGCATTTT. V usage is TRBV2 and J usage is TRBJ1-5, with 8 bases lining up with TRBD1. CDR1 and CDR2 from the germline V gene are SNHLY and FYNNEI. With 5 bases clipped from V and 2 bases from J, the junction kept 2 bases outside the gene matches. CDR3 length: 14 amino acids.

A single count supports this clone. The chain combines TRBV11-3 with TRBJ1-1, with D unclear. The CDR3 runs to 14 residues. Germline CDR1 is SGHNT and CDR2 is YENEEA. The ends were cut back, 1 base at V and 1 base at J, with 7 bases in the middle. CDR3 sequence reads: CASSLGPGNTEAFF. The CDR3 DNA reads as TGTGCCAGCAGCTTAGGACCAGGGAACACTGAAGCTTTCTTT. The whole variable domain, filled in from reference TRBV11-3 and TRBJ1-1, reads EAGVVQSPRYKIIEKKQPVAFWCNPISGHNTLYWYLQNLGQGPELLIRYENEEAVDDSQLPKDRFSAERLKGVDSTLKIQPAELGDSAVYLCASSLGPGNTEAFFGQGTRLTVV.

V and J are TRBV11-2 and TRBJ2-2; 9 nucleotides align to TRBD2. CDR1 SGHAT and CDR2 FQNNGV come from the germline V gene. J was trimmed by 11 bases and V by 3 bases; bases with no gene match: 13. CDR3 length equals 16 residues. The DNA for the CDR3 is TGTGCCAGCAGCTTGGAACTAGCGGGCCTCGAAGGAGAGCTGTTTTTT. Translation: CASSLELAGLEGELFF.

The chain combines TRBV2 with TRBJ1-1; D gene uncertain. The CDR3 loop spans 13 amino acids. From germline, CDR1 is SNHLY and CDR2 FYNNEI. The V and J ends lost 4 bases and 0 bases respectively, with 6 bases between them. The CDR3 sequence: CASSVQVNTEAFF. The DNA for the CDR3 is TGTGCCAGCAGTGTGCAGGTGAACACTGAAGCTTTCTTT.

This chain links TRBV19 with TRBJ1-5; D is undetermined. CDR1 is LNHDA and CDR2 is SQIVND in the germline V gene (reference sequence). The CDR3 runs 13 residues. V gave up 6 bases and J gave up 5 bases, with 11 bases separating them. The CDR3 DNA reads TGTGCCAGTAGAAGTCCCTGGCATCAGCCCCAGCATTTT. This translates into CASRSPWHQPQHF.

The chain has TRBV30 and TRBJ1-2; D call uncertain. Germline CDR1 is GTSNPN and CDR2 is SVGIG (reference sequence). The CDR3 sequence is 14 residues long. V lost 0 bases and J lost 1, with 9 bases in between. The CDR3 DNA reads as TGTGCCTGGAGTGTAAACGGGCTTAACTATGGCTACACCTTC. This translates into CAWSVNGLNYGYTF.

Worth noting for this clone: The sample carries other DNA sequences with the same CDR3. The rearrangement joins TRBV4-3 to TRBJ1-2; D possibly corresponds to TRBD1 (6 bases). Trimming took 4 bases from V and 1 from J, leaving 10 bases between them. The CDR3 sequence is 14 residues long. CDR1 and CDR2 from the germline V gene are LGHNA and YSLEER. The CDR3 bases are TGCGCCAGCAGCCCGGACAGCTTTAACTATGGCTACACCTTC. Amino acids: CASSPDSFNYGYTF.

J is TRBJ2-2 and V is TRBV5-1, with 9 bases fitting TRBD1. This CDR3 is 15 amino acids long. J was trimmed by 6 bases and V by 4 bases; bases with no gene match: 7. The germline gives CDR1 SGHRS, CDR2 YFSETQ. In nucleotides, the CDR3 is TGCGCCAGCAGCATTCGGACAGGGGACCCCGGGGAGCTGTTTTTT. Translation: CASSIRTGDPGELFF.

This clone came up a few times. This chain joins TRBV7-9 and TRBJ1-5, with 8 bases identical to TRBD1. With 3 bases clipped from V and 3 bases from J, the junction kept 1 base outside the gene matches. The germline gives CDR1 SEHNR, CDR2 FQNEAQ (reference sequence). CDR3 length: 14 amino acids. The CDR3 is CASSLTGVNQPQHF. The CDR3 DNA is TGTGCCAGCAGCTTGACAGGGGTCAATCAGCCCCAGCATTTT. Supplemented by reference TRBV7-9 and TRBJ1-5, the full variable domain reads DTGVSQNPRHKITKRGQNVTFRCDPISEHNRLYWYRQTLGQGPEFLTYFQNEAQLEKSRLLSDRFSAERPKGSFSTLEIQRTEQGDSAMYLCASSLTGVNQPQHFGDGTRLSIL.